The present TCR beta chain was sequenced within a study of radiotherapy plus CTLA-4 blockade in lung cancer. Study-wide background: For 15% to 20% of patients, objective responses occurred, and roughly 30% had disease control.

Enrolled patients, whose metastatic non-small-cell lung cancer was chemo-refractory, received focal radiation plus CTLA-4 blockade with ipilimumab. About this clone itself: What it recognizes is unknown.

Germline V lookup: CDR1 SGHKS, CDR2 YYEKEE (reference sequence). Trimming took 1 base from V and 8 from J, leaving 21 bases between them. The CDR3 is 16 residues long. Study-level results: Clones derived from tumor TCRs expanded in blood after radiotherapy plus ipilimumab. Reports identified early blood T cell clone dynamics, with interferon-beta, as the best response predictor.

The data were produced by immunoSEQ multiplex PCR, yet TCRdb's version contains in-frame clones alone and is incomplete. The sample includes around 43,000 clones, about 77% of them seen just once. The chain employs TRBV5-5 and TRBJ1-2; D is undetermined. The sequence was collected from a human donor with non-small cell lung cancer who had stable disease on radiotherapy plus ipilimumab. This sample comprised peripheral blood, obtained from a patient treated with radiotherapy plus ipilimumab. The CDR3 sequence is CASSLLSTAGVLGYTF. As DNA, the CDR3 is TGTGCCAGCAGCTTGTTGTCGACGGCAGGTGTGCTGGGCTACACCTTC.